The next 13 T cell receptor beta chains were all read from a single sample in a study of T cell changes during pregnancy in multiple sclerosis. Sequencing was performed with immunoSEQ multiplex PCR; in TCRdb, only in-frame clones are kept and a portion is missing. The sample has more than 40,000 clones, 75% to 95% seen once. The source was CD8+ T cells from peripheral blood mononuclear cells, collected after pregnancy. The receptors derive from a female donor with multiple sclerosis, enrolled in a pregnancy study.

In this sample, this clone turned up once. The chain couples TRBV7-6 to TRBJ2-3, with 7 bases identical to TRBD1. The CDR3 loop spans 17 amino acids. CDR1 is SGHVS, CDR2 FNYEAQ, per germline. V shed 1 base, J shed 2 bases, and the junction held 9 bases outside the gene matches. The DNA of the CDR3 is TGTGCCAGCAGCTTAGAGGTGCAGGGGGAGATCACAGATACGCAGTATTTT. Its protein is CASSLEVQGEITDTQYF. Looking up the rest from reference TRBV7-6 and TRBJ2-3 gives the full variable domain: GAGVSQSPRYKVTKRGQDVALRCDPISGHVSLYWYRQALGQGPEFLTYFNYEAQQDKSGLPNDRFSAERPEGSISTLTIQRTEQRDSAMYRCASSLEVQGEITDTQYFGPGTRLTVL.

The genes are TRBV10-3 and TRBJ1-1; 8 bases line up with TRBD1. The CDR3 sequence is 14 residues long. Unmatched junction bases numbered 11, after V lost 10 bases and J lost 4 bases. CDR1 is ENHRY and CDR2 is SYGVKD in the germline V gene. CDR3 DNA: TGTGCCACCGGACAGGGAGGGGTGCGCACTGAAGCTTTCTTT. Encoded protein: CATGQGGVRTEAFF.

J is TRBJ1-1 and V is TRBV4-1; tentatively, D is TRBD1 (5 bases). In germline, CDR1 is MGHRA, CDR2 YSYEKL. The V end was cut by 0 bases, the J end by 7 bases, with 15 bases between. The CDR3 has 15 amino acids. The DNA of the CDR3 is TGCGCCAGCAGCCAAGAAAGCCCGGGACTAGGTGAAGCTTTCTTT. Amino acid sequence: CASSQESPGLGEAFF.

The DNA of the CDR3 is TGTGCCAGCAGCGTAGGGACTCTCTATGGCTACACCTTC. Its translation: CASSVGTLYGYTF. This rearrangement joins TRBV9 to TRBJ1-2; D gene unclear. Germline assignment: CDR1 SGDLS and CDR2 YYNGEE. V lost 0 bases and J lost 4, with 7 bases in between. The CDR3 sequence is 13 residues long.

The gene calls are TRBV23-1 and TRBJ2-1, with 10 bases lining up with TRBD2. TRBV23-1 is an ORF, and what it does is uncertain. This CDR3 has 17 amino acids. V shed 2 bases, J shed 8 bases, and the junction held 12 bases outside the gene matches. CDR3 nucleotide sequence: TGCGCCAGCAGTCAAGGGAATAGCGGGGGGCAAATGTATGAGCAGTTCTTC. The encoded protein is CASSQGNSGGQMYEQFF.

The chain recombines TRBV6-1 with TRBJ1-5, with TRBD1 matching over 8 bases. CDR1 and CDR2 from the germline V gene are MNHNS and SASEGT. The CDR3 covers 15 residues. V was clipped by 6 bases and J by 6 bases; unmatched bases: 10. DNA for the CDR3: TGTGCCAGCAGCGCTTCCACAGGGGGGAGTCAGCCCCAGCATTTT. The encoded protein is CASSASTGGSQPQHF.

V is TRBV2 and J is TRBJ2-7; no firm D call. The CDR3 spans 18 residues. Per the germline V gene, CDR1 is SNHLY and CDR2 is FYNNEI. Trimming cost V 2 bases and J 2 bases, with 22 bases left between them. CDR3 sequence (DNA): TGTGCCAGCAGTGAAACCCGGGTAGGTGAAACGCGACCCTACGAGCAGTACTTC. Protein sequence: CASSETRVGETRPYEQYF.

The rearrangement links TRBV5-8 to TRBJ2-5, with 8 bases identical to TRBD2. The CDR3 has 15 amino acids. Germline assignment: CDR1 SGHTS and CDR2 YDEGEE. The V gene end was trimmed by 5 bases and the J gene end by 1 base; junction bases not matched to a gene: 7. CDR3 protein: CASSEWAGGQETQYF. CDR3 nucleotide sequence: TGTGCCAGCAGTGAATGGGCGGGGGGCCAAGAGACCCAGTACTTC.

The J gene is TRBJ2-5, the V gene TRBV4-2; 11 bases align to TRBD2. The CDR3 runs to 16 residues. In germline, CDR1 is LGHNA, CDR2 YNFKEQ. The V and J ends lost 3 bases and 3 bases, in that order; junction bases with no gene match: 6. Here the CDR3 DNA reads TGTGCCAGCAGCCATCTTATTAGCGGGGGGGAAGAGACCCAGTACTTC. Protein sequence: CASSHLISGGEETQYF.

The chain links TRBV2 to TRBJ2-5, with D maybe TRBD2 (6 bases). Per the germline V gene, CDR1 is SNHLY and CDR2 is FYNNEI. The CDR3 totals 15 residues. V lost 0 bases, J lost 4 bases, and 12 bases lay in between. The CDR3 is CASSEASGLGETQYF. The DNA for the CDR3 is TGTGCCAGCAGTGAAGCGAGCGGGTTGGGAGAGACCCAGTACTTC.

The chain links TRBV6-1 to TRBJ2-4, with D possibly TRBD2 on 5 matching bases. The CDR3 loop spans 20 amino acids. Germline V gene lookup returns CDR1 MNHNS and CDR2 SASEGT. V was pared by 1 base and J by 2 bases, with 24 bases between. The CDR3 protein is CASSEDLWASPHGSKNIQYF. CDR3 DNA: TGTGCCAGCAGTGAAGATTTGTGGGCTAGCCCCCACGGATCCAAAAACATTCAGTACTTC.

The CDR3 DNA reads TGTGCCAGCAGCCTAGGCGGGACAGGGGGCACTGAAGCTTTCTTT. Translation: CASSLGGTGGTEAFF. This chain links TRBV9 with TRBJ1-1; 11 nucleotides agree with TRBD1. Germline assignment: CDR1 SGDLS and CDR2 YYNGEE. This CDR3 spans 15 amino acids. J lost 4 bases, V lost 4 bases, and 6 bases had no gene match.

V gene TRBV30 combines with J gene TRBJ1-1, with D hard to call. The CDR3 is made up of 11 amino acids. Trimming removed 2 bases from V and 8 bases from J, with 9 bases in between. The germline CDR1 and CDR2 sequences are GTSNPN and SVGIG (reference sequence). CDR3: CAWSSGYEAFF. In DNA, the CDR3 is TGTGCCTGGAGTTCGGGATACGAAGCTTTCTTT.